This T cell receptor beta chain was captured by sequencing in a study of technical replicates of blood from several donors. This CDR3 comprises 15 residues. J lost 5 bases, V lost 0 bases, and 3 bases had no gene match. The germline gives CDR1 MNHNY, CDR2 SVGAGI (reference sequence). TCRdb's table, derived via immunoSEQ multiplex PCR, lists solely in-frame clones and lacks some. The sample consists of over 85,000 clones, 85% to 95% of them appearing once. The rearrangement links TRBV6-6 to TRBJ2-1; 8 nucleotides agree with TRBD1. Sequences were obtained from T cells isolated from PBMCs. This clonotype was sampled from a human donor in good health. CDR3 amino acids: CASSYSDRENNEQFF. CDR3 bases: TGTGCCAGCAGTTACTCGGACAGGGAAAACAATGAGCAGTTCTTC.